Presented here are 15 T cell receptor beta chains from one specimen sequenced in a study of T cell responses to AZD1222 COVID-19 vaccine. Only in-frame clones appear in the TCRdb table, and some are missing; sequencing was by immunoSEQ multiplex PCR. Of 100,000 to 150,000 clones in the sample, more than 70% are singletons; the top ten hold about 4.3%. The material sequenced was peripheral blood, taken 28 days after the second AZD1222 dose. These receptor sequences come from an adult who received the AZD1222 COVID-19 vaccine.

The V and J genes are TRBV29-1 and TRBJ2-7, with 8 bases matching TRBD2. V trimming: 6 bases; J trimming: 2 bases; junction bases outside the gene matches: 15. The CDR3 is made up of 16 amino acids. The germline gives CDR1 SQVTM, CDR2 ANQGSEA. The CDR3 region is CSVGGHRTSSPYEQYF. DNA for the CDR3: TGCAGCGTCGGGGGCCATAGGACTAGCAGCCCCTACGAGCAGTACTTC.

The chain carries TRBV3-1 (or the pseudogene TRBV3-2) and TRBJ1-2, with D unclear. Trimming took off 4 bases at V and 1 base at J, with 7 bases between the two ends. CDR3 length equals 13 residues. Germline CDR1 reads LGHDT; CDR2 reads YNNKEL (reference sequence). The CDR3 spells CASSLSSNYGYTF. CDR3 nucleotide sequence: TGTGCCAGCAGCCTATCGAGTAACTATGGCTACACCTTC.

The chain combines TRBV7-3 with TRBJ2-7; TRBD1 might be the D (5 bases). CDR3 length equals 15 residues. CDR1 is SGHTA, CDR2 FQGTGA, per germline. The V end lost 0 bases, the J end lost 2 bases, and 11 bases lay between the germline ends. This chain's CDR3 is CASSLTSGAPYEQYF. In DNA, the CDR3 is TGTGCCAGCAGCTTAACGAGTGGGGCCCCCTACGAGCAGTACTTC. The variable domain in full, with the rest retrieved from reference TRBV7-3 and TRBJ2-7, is GAGVSQTPSNKVTEKGKYVELRCDPISGHTALYWYRQSLGQGPEFLIYFQGTGAADDSGLPNDRFFAVRPEGSVSTLKIQRTERGDSAVYLCASSLTSGAPYEQYFGPGTRLTVT.

This rearrangement joins TRBV20-1 to TRBJ1-2; D not certain. In germline, CDR1 is DFQATT, CDR2 SNEGSKA (reference sequence). Trimming cost V 1 base and J 7 bases, with 4 bases left between them. CDR3 size: 10 residues. Here the CDR3 DNA reads TGCAGTGCTAGAGGAGTTGGCTACACCTTC. This encodes CSARGVGYTF.

The rearrangement uses TRBV9 and TRBJ1-1, with D unclear. The CDR3 has 13 amino acids. CDR1 is SGDLS, CDR2 YYNGEE, per germline. V was shortened by 2 bases and J by 4 bases, with 9 bases between the two germline ends. This chain's CDR3 is CASSVDAGTEAFF. In DNA, the CDR3 is TGTGCCAGCAGCGTCGATGCGGGCACTGAAGCTTTCTTT.

There are a few counts of this clone. The chain carries TRBV28 and TRBJ1-2; the match to TRBD1 covers 8 bases. J gave up 7 bases and V 8 bases, and 18 bases lay outside the gene matches. CDR1 and CDR2 (germline): MDHEN, SYDVKM. The CDR3 loop spans 16 amino acids. The CDR3 region has the DNA TGTGCCAGCTCCTTCTTAGCCGGGCAGGGGGCAGGTGGCTACACCTTC. Translating it yields CASSFLAGQGAGGYTF.

This chain joins TRBV16 and TRBJ1-6; a possible D gene is TRBD1 (5 bases). The CDR3 contains 15 residues. Deletions cut 0 bases from V and 9 bases from J, with 12 bases between. The germline V gene has CDR1 KGHSY and CDR2 FQNENV. CDR3: CASSQSPGQGSPLHF. In DNA, the CDR3 is TGTGCCAGCAGCCAATCCCCGGGGCAAGGTTCACCCCTCCACTTT.

This chain connects TRBV28 to TRBJ2-5; possibly TRBD2 for D (5 bases). The CDR3 is 11 residues long. With 5 bases removed from V and 4 bases from J, the gap between germline ends came to 5 bases. The germline CDR1 and CDR2 sequences are MDHEN and SYDVKM. CDR3 coding DNA: TGTGCCAGCAGTGGACTAGAGACCCAGTACTTC. This sequence encodes CASSGLETQYF.

This chain connects TRBV5-1 to TRBJ2-7, with 8 bases matching TRBD2. Germline CDR1 SGHRS, CDR2 YFSETQ. With 5 bases clipped from V and 7 bases from J, the junction kept 11 bases outside the gene matches. CDR3 length equals 14 residues. In nucleotides, the CDR3 is TGCGCCAGCAGTGGGGACGGGGGGGCGCAGGAGCAGTACTTC. As protein: CASSGDGGAQEQYF.

The CDR3 spells CASSPGQGYRGGSGYTF. The DNA of the CDR3 is TGTGCCAGCTCACCGGGACAGGGTTACCGAGGGGGTAGTGGCTACACCTTC. The J gene is TRBJ1-2, the V gene TRBV18; 9 nucleotides agree with TRBD1. V dropped 3 bases and J dropped 7; count of bases not matched to a gene: 15. Per germline, CDR1 KGHSH and CDR2 LQKENI. CDR3 length: 17 amino acids. Filled out from reference TRBV18 and TRBJ1-2, the complete variable domain reads NAGVMQNPRHLVRRRGQEARLRCSPMKGHSHVYWYRQLPEEGLKFMVYLQKENIIDESGMPKERFSAEFPKEGPSILRIQQVVRGDSAAYFCASSPGQGYRGGSGYTFGSGTRLTVV.

This clone was seen only a few times. The chain carries TRBV19 and TRBJ1-2; 8 positions match TRBD1. The CDR3 length is 13 residues. CDR1 LNHDA and CDR2 SQIVND come from the germline V gene (reference sequence). This CDR3 is CAASGTGLYGYTF. CDR3 in DNA: TGTGCAGCCTCGGGGACAGGCTTATATGGCTACACCTTC.

In this sample, this clone turned up once. This sequence joins TRBV10-3 and TRBJ2-7; TRBD1 matches at 7 bases. The V segment lost 3 bases and the J segment 0 bases; nucleotides outside the gene matches: 8. The CDR3 extends over 16 amino acids. Germline CDR1 reads ENHRY; CDR2 reads SYGVKD. CDR3 region: CAISDPRDSSSYEQYF. The DNA of the CDR3 is TGTGCCATCAGTGATCCCCGGGACAGCAGCTCCTACGAGCAGTACTTC.

This clone was observed a single time. V and J are TRBV7-2 and TRBJ2-2; the match to TRBD2 covers 10 bases. The CDR3 length is 16 residues. The germline CDR1 and CDR2 sequences are SGHTA and FQGNSA. V was clipped by 2 bases and J by 3 bases; unmatched bases: 3. CDR3 bases: TGTGCCAGCAGCTTACGGCTAGCGGGGGACACCGGGGAGCTGTTTTTT. Amino acid sequence: CASSLRLAGDTGELFF. Full variable domain (rest looked up from reference TRBV7-2 and TRBJ2-2): GAGVSQSPSNKVTEKGKDVELRCDPISGHTALYWYRQSLGQGLEFLIYFQGNSAPDKSGLPSDRFSAERTGGSVSTLTIQRTQQEDSAVYLCASSLRLAGDTGELFFGEGSRLTVL.

CDR3 nucleotide sequence: TGCAGCGTTGCCGGAGGATCAGGGAACTATGGCTACACCTTC. The encoded protein is CSVAGGSGNYGYTF. The V gene is TRBV29-1, the J gene TRBJ1-2; possibly TRBD1 for D (5 bases). The ends were cut back, 4 bases at V and 2 bases at J, with 14 bases in the middle. The CDR3 totals 14 residues. Germline values: CDR1 SQVTM, CDR2 ANQGSEA.

This rearrangement joins TRBV7-9 to TRBJ1-3; no clear D gene. The germline CDR1 and CDR2 sequences are SEHNR and FQNEAQ (reference sequence). This CDR3 is 17 amino acids long. Trimming removed 1 base at V and 4 bases at J, with 17 bases between. The CDR3 region has the DNA TGTGCCAGCAGCTTAGGGACGTCTCAGGTCTCGGGAAACACCATATATTTT. Translation: CASSLGTSQVSGNTIYF.